What follows are 7 T cell receptor beta chains derived from one specimen sequenced in a study of CD8 T cells in ankylosing spondylitis. From the 5' RACE reads, TCRdb called clonotypes with MiXCR, one entry per CDR3 protein. The sample lists over 450,000 distinct CDR3 sequences, roughly an eighth seen once, with around 6.8% in the top ten. Their target antigens are unknown. Study results and caveats: Blood from ankylosing spondylitis patients appeared to carry a characteristic roughly 8-variant TCR beta motif.

The sequenced sample was blood, either unsorted or a sorted T cell fraction (not recorded which). The receptors stem from a male donor with ankylosing spondylitis.

There are a few counts of this clonotype. This chain connects TRBV20-1 to TRBJ1-1; 8 nucleotides line up with TRBD1. V dropped 6 bases and J dropped 4; count of bases not matched to a gene: 10. CDR3 length: 14 amino acids. The V gene's germline CDR1 is DFQATT and CDR2 SNEGSKA (reference sequence). Written as DNA, the CDR3 is TGCAGTGCCGATAAGGGACAGGCGGGCACTGAAGCTTTCTTT. Protein: CSADKGQAGTEAFF.

V gene TRBV6-1 combines with J gene TRBJ2-7, with 8 bases that match TRBD1. With V trimmed by 6 bases and J by 3 bases, 13 bases remained unmatched. Germline CDR1 and CDR2: MNHNS and SASEGT. The CDR3 loop spans 16 amino acids. Written as DNA, the CDR3 is TGTGCCAGCAGCTTTACCAGGGGGCTAGGGAACTACGAGCAGTACTTC. Translating gives CASSFTRGLGNYEQYF.

The table lists this clonotype with a few counts. V is TRBV15 and J is TRBJ1-1, with D hard to call. The V end was cut by 0 bases, the J end by 6 bases, with 11 bases between. The germline gives CDR1 LNHNV, CDR2 YYDKDF (reference sequence). The CDR3 has 14 residues. CDR3 protein: CATSRDLEGAEAFF. The CDR3 nucleotides are TGTGCCACCAGCAGAGATCTGGAGGGCGCTGAAGCTTTCTTT.

This clonotype was counted ten times or more. The CDR3 spells CASSEGTVGGELFF. In DNA form, the CDR3 reads TGCGCCAGCAGTGAGGGGACTGTCGGCGGGGAGCTGTTTTTT. The V and J genes are TRBV5-1 and TRBJ2-2; a weak D match, TRBD2 (6 bases). There are 14 residues in the CDR3. Looked up from germline, CDR1 is SGHRS and CDR2 is YFSETQ. Trimming took 5 bases from V and 7 from J, leaving 15 bases between them.

The chain employs TRBV7-2 and TRBJ2-7; 8 positions agree with TRBD2. CDR1 is SGHTA, CDR2 FQGNSA, per germline. The CDR3 is 15 residues long. Trimming at V came to 3 bases and at J to 4 bases, leaving 8 bases not matched to a gene. CDR3 sequence (DNA): TGTGCCAGCAGCTTTTTCACGGGAGGGCGGTACGAGCAGTACTTC. Residues: CASSFFTGGRYEQYF.

This clonotype was seen more than once but under ten times. V and J are TRBV28 and TRBJ2-7, with 11 bases lining up with TRBD2. After removal of 5 bases from V and 2 bases from J, the junction contained 8 bases not matched to a gene. The germline gives CDR1 MDHEN, CDR2 SYDVKM. CDR3 length: 16 amino acids. CDR3 sequence reads: CASSATSGSSPYEQYV. In nucleotides, the CDR3 is TGTGCCAGCAGTGCAACTAGCGGGAGTTCCCCCTACGAGCAGTACGTC.

The J gene is TRBJ2-1, the V gene TRBV7-6, with D maybe TRBD2 (6 bases). CDR1 SGHVS and CDR2 FNYEAQ come from the germline V gene. V dropped 5 bases and J dropped 6 bases, with 17 bases sitting between them. The CDR3 has 15 amino acids. CDR3 in DNA: TGTGCCAGCAGCCCGGGACTCTCCCCGTCCAATGAGCAGTTCTTC. Protein product: CASSPGLSPSNEQFF.